The entry below describes one T cell receptor beta chain. V shed 0 bases and J shed 13 bases, with 10 bases lying between them. Germline CDR1 is SGHDT and CDR2 is YYEEEE. The CDR3 length is 11 residues. Authors' processing steps: Amplification of reference gene primers provided the estimated nucleated cell counts. The method was immunoSEQ multiplex PCR; TCRdb's version includes in-frame clones alone and lacks a portion of them. V, J and clone size reflect that table, while D and trimming were determined from the DNA. The sample contains nearly 35,000 clones, over 90% of which appear only once. This entry comes from a study of blood T cell repertoires in COVID-19.

The receptor was derived from a human donor in a cohort sampled during active COVID-19. This rearrangement joins TRBV5-6 to TRBJ1-2; a possible D gene is TRBD1 (6 bases). What was sequenced was peripheral blood. CDR3 sequence (DNA): TGTGCCAGCAGCTTGGACAGGGAGCGCACCTTC. Translated: CASSLDRERTF.